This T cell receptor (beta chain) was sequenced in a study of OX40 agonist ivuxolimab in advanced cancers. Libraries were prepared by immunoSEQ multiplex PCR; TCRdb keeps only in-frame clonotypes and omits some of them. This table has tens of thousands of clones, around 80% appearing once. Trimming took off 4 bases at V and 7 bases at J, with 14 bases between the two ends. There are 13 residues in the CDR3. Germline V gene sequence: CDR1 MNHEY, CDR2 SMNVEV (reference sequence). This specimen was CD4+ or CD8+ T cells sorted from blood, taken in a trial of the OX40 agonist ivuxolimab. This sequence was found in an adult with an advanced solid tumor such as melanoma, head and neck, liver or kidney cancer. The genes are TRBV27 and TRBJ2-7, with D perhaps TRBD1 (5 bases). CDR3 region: CASSWQGLREQYF. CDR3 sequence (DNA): TGTGCCAGCAGTTGGCAGGGTTTGCGGGAGCAGTACTTC.